A selection of T cell receptor beta chains follows, all from one sample in a study of identical twins. TCRdb re-derived calls from the 5' RACE reads in MiXCR, one entry per CDR3 protein. This table holds around 450,000 distinct CDR3 sequences, 12% to 15% found once. The same data also contributed to another study, on yellow fever vaccine responses in identical twins.

Material for sequencing was CD4+ T cells sorted from blood. Receptor source: a woman aged 18-29 years in good health. Both conserved end residues are part of each CDR3. A D gene is named only where the DNA matches it firmly. Clone size is not always given. Where it is, it says once, few, many or a class for expanded clones.

CDR3nt,CDR3aa,v_gene,j_gene,d_gene,abundance
TGTGCCAGCGGCGTAGCTCTCTCTGGGGCCAACGTCCTGACTTTC,CASGVALSGANVLTF,TRBV11-2,TRBJ2-6,NA,few
TGTGCCAGCAGTTTTGCAGGGCTCACAGATACGCAGTATTTT,CASSFAGLTDTQYF,TRBV12-3/TRBV12-4,TRBJ2-3,NA,NA
TGTGCCAGCAGCGGACTTGCGATTGAGCAGTTCTTC,CASSGLAIEQFF,TRBV9,TRBJ2-1,NA,many
TGCAGCGTAGGGACAGGGACCGAGACCCAGTACTTC,CSVGTGTETQYF,TRBV29-1,TRBJ2-5,TRBD1,many
TGTGCCAGCAGCTCGGACAGGAGGTACGAGCAGTACTTC,CASSSDRRYEQYF,TRBV7-2,TRBJ2-7,TRBD1,NA
TGTGACAGCAGCGCTCTAGCGGGAATTTTGAGCGAGCAGTTCTTC,CDSSALAGILSEQFF,TRBV5-5,TRBJ2-1,TRBD2,NA
TGTGCCAGTAGTTCCAGGGCCGGAGATACGCAGTATTTT,CASSSRAGDTQYF,TRBV19,TRBJ2-3,NA,once
TGTGCCAGCAGCTCGGGGGGCACGGGAGGGAATGAGCAGTTCTTC,CASSSGGTGGNEQFF,TRBV7-2,TRBJ2-1,TRBD2,few
TGTGCCAGCAGCCAAGGCAGCACGGTGGTAAAACTGTTTTTT,CASSQGSTVVKLFF,TRBV4-2,TRBJ1-4,NA,NA
TGTGCCAGCAGTTCCGACAGGGTACTTAACTACGAGCAGTACTTC,CASSSDRVLNYEQYF,TRBV28,TRBJ2-7,TRBD1,few
TGTGCCAGCTCACCGGCCTCAATTCAAGAGACCCAGTACTTC,CASSPASIQETQYF,TRBV18,TRBJ2-5,NA,NA